By its share, the clone carrying this T cell receptor beta chain is medium-sized. Its antigen is as yet unknown. This CDR3 contains 16 residues. Germline V gives CDR1 MNHNS, CDR2 SASEGT. With 5 bases clipped from V and 5 bases from J, the junction kept 8 bases outside the gene matches. The sorted Tregs were CD4+CD25+CD127-/low cells. Constant-region reverse primers amplified full-length variable regions, followed by semi-nested Nested Universal Primer A PCR. TCRdb ran MiXCR on the 5' RACE reads and lists one entry per CDR3 protein. The data show approximately 11,000 distinct CDR3 sequences, 17% seen once. Study observations and caveats: Tumor Treg TCRs overlapped most with tumor naive CD4+ cells. The TCR gene usage of tumor memory CD4+ T cells clustered together with blood and lymph node memory CD4+ cells and with lymph node naive CD4+ cells.

The chain has TRBV6-1 and TRBJ1-4; 10 nucleotides agree with TRBD1. Sequencing was done on a sample of Tregs sorted from a lymph node. This TCR came from a female donor with breast cancer. This CDR3 is CASSTGTGVLNEKLFF. The CDR3 DNA reads TGTGCCAGCAGTACCGGGACAGGGGTCCTCAATGAAAAACTGTTTTTT.